A selection of T cell receptor beta chains follows, all from one sample in a study of blood T cell repertoires in COVID-19. Libraries were prepared by immunoSEQ multiplex PCR; TCRdb keeps only in-frame clonotypes and omits some of them. This table has about 270,000 clones, approximately 90% appearing once. The sequenced sample was PBMCs or T cells enriched from blood (not recorded which). The receptors come from a woman aged 25 to 39 with acute COVID-19. CDR3s include the opening cysteine and the closing phenylalanine or tryptophan. D genes are given only for firm matches. A row's size may be missing; if present it is once, few, many or a size class.

abundance | d_gene | j_gene | v_gene | CDR3nt | CDR3aa
NA | NA | TRBJ1-5 | TRBV6-5 | TGTGCCAGCAGTCGACAGGAGGATCAGCCCCAGCATTTT | CASSRQEDQPQHF
NA | NA | TRBJ1-6 | TRBV5-8 | TGTGCCAGCAGCTTGTCTTCGGGGGATTCACCCCTCCACTTT | CASSLSSGDSPLHF
NA | NA | TRBJ1-5 | TRBV7-2 | TGTGCCAGCAGCAGTGGACAGATTAATCAGCCCCAGCATTTT | CASSSGQINQPQHF
NA | TRBD2 | TRBJ2-1 | TRBV7-8 | TGTGCCAGCAGCCCCCGGGGTAGCGGGAGTATTTACAATGAGCAGTTCTTC | CASSPRGSGSIYNEQFF
NA | NA | TRBJ2-2 | TRBV7-3 | TGTGCCAGCAGCCTGAACACCGGGGAGCTGTTTTTT | CASSLNTGELFF
NA | TRBD1 | TRBJ1-1 | TRBV25-1 | TGTGCCAGCAGGGGACAGGGGTTCTCTGAAGCTTTCTTT | CASRGQGFSEAFF
NA | NA | TRBJ2-1 | TRBV30 | TGTGCCCGCCGAGGCGGCTACAATGAGCAGTTCTTC | CARRGGYNEQFF
NA | NA | TRBJ1-5 | TRBV11-2 | TGTGCCAGCAGCTTCGGACTTGGCAATCAGCCCCAGCATTTT | CASSFGLGNQPQHF
NA | TRBD2 | TRBJ2-2 | TRBV28 | TGTGCCAGCAGCCAAGGGACTAGCCTAGACGGGGAGCTGTTTTTT | CASSQGTSLDGELFF
NA | TRBD1 | TRBJ2-7 | TRBV2 | TGTGCCAGCAGTGATCGGTCAGGGGGTCTCTACGAGCAGTACTTC | CASSDRSGGLYEQYF
NA | NA | TRBJ2-3 | TRBV3-1/TRBV3-2 | TGTGCCAGCAGCCAAGATGGTGGGAGTCGGTCAGATACGCAGTATTTT | CASSQDGGSRSDTQYF
NA | NA | TRBJ1-5 | TRBV6-1 | TGTGCCAGCAGTGAAGACTTCGGGGGGAGCAATCAGCCCCAGCATTTT | CASSEDFGGSNQPQHF
NA | NA | TRBJ2-1 | TRBV4-1 | TGCGCCAGCAGCCGCGGACAGGGAATGAGCGGACTAGGGGAGCAGTTCTTC | CASSRGQGMSGLGEQFF
NA | TRBD2 | TRBJ2-2 | TRBV9 | TGTGCCAGCAGCGGGGGAGGACTAGCGGGACGAAAGAACACCGGGGAGCTGTTTTTT | CASSGGGLAGRKNTGELFF
NA | TRBD2 | TRBJ2-1 | TRBV19 | TGTGCCAGTAGTATGGGAGTAGCGGGAGGTGAGGAGCAGTTCTTC | CASSMGVAGGEEQFF
NA | NA | TRBJ2-1 | TRBV29-1 | TGCAGCGTCTCCTCCGGGAGCTACAATGAGCAGTTCTTC | CSVSSGSYNEQFF
NA | TRBD1 | TRBJ2-3 | TRBV9 | TGTGCCAGCAGCGTAGGGGGACAGGGGGCAGATACGCAGTATTTT | CASSVGGQGADTQYF
NA | NA | TRBJ1-1 | TRBV5-1 | TGCGCCAGCGCCTCAGGGGCAGGAGCTGAAGCTTTCTTT | CASASGAGAEAFF
NA | NA | TRBJ1-3 | TRBV4-1 | TGCGCCAGCAGCCAAGATGAGGGAAACACCATATATTTT | CASSQDEGNTIYF
NA | NA | TRBJ2-7 | TRBV3-1/TRBV3-2 | TGTGCCAGCAGCCCCGGACAGACCTACGAGCAGTACTTC | CASSPGQTYEQYF
few | NA | TRBJ2-5 | TRBV2 | TGTGCCAGCAGGTCGAGGGGGGGAAAAGAGACCCAGTACTTC | CASRSRGGKETQYF
NA | NA | TRBJ2-1 | TRBV29-1 | TGCAGCGCCTGGCTCGGGGGTAGCGGCACGAATGAGCAGTTCTTC | CSAWLGGSGTNEQFF
NA | NA | TRBJ1-4 | TRBV19 | TGTGCCAGTAGTTACAGGGTCAATGAAAAACTGTTTTTT | CASSYRVNEKLFF
NA | TRBD2 | TRBJ2-1 | TRBV7-3 | TGTGCCAGCAGCTCCTCTAGCGGGAGGGCCCATGAGCAGTTCTTC | CASSSSSGRAHEQFF
NA | NA | TRBJ2-7 | TRBV7-9 | TGTGCCAGCAGCTTTACAGGCTACGAGCAGTACTTC | CASSFTGYEQYF
NA | NA | TRBJ1-6 | TRBV14 | TGTGCCAGCAGCCTCTCTGCTGGACAAGGAAATTCACCCCTCCACTTT | CASSLSAGQGNSPLHF
once | TRBD1 | TRBJ2-3 | TRBV5-1 | TGCGCCAGCAGCCCGGGACAGGGGGCGAGCACAGATACGCAGTATTTT | CASSPGQGASTDTQYF
NA | NA | TRBJ2-5 | TRBV11-2 | TGTGCCAGCAGCCAGGGACATCAAGAGACCCAGTACTTC | CASSQGHQETQYF
NA | NA | TRBJ2-2 | TRBV4-3 | TGCGCCAGCAGCCCCGGGGGGCCCACCGGGGAGCTGTTTTTT | CASSPGGPTGELFF
NA | TRBD1 | TRBJ2-3 | TRBV13 | TGTGCCAGCAGCTCAACAGGGGGTACAGATACGCAGTATTTT | CASSSTGGTDTQYF
NA | TRBD2 | TRBJ2-5 | TRBV29-1 | TGCAGCGTTGATCTAGCGGGTTTCCAAGAGACCCAGTACTTC | CSVDLAGFQETQYF
many | TRBD1 | TRBJ2-1 | TRBV14 | TGTGCCAGCAGCCAAGATCGGGGGTCGGGACAGGGGGCTTGGCTGAACTCCTACAATGAGCAGTTCTTC | CASSQDRGSGQGAWLNSYNEQFF
NA | NA | TRBJ1-5 | TRBV7-2 | TGTGCCAGCAGCTCCTCCGGGGGGTTCAGCAATCAGCCCCAGCATTTT | CASSSSGGFSNQPQHF
NA | NA | TRBJ2-7 | TRBV7-8 | TGTGCCAGCAGCATTTCAGAAAGCTCCTACGAGCAGTACTTC | CASSISESSYEQYF
NA | TRBD1 | TRBJ2-7 | TRBV27 | TGTGCCAGCAGTTTATTTGGGACAGGGATTGGGGAATACTCCTACGAGCAGTACTTC | CASSLFGTGIGEYSYEQYF
NA | TRBD1 | TRBJ1-2 | TRBV6-1 | TGTGCCAGCAGTGAATCAGGGGGAACTAACTATGGCTACACCTTC | CASSESGGTNYGYTF
NA | TRBD1 | TRBJ1-2 | TRBV10-3 | TGTGCCATCAGTGAGCCGTACAGGGGCCATGGCTACACCTTC | CAISEPYRGHGYTF
NA | NA | TRBJ1-4 | TRBV3-1/TRBV3-2 | TGTGCCAGCAGCCAAGAAATTACAGGAGAGAGGGAAAAACTGTTTTTT | CASSQEITGEREKLFF
NA | TRBD2 | TRBJ2-1 | TRBV4-1 | TGCGCCAGCAGCCAAGAATCTAAGACTAGCGGGATTTACAATGAGCAGTTCTTC | CASSQESKTSGIYNEQFF